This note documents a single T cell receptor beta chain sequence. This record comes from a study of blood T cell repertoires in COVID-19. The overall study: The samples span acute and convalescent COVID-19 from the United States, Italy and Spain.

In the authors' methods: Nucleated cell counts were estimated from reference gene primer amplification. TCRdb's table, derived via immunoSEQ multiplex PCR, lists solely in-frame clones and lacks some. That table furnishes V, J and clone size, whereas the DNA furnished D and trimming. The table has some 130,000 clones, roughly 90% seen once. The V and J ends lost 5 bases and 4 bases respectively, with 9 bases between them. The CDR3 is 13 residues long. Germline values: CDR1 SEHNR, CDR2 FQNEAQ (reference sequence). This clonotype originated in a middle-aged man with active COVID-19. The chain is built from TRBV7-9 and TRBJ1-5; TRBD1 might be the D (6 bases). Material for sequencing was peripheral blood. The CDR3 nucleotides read TGTGCCAGCAGCCTCCAGGGGAATCAGCCCCAGCATTTT. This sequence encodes CASSLQGNQPQHF.